This TCR beta chain was captured by sequencing in a study of control samples from healthy donors and cancer patients (dated by TCRdb to 2019 to 2021). Trimming takes 7 bases from V and 6 bases from J, and the germline ends sit 15 bases apart. The CDR3 spans 13 residues, from the cysteine through the phenylalanine. CDR3 DNA is the only sequence kept; it has 39 bases, read in frame from the first base. Taken from the germline V gene, the CDR1 and CDR2 loops are KGHDR and SFDVKD. Library generation was performed with the immunoSEQ multiplex PCR assay. As stored in TCRdb, this immuneACCESS dataset retains in-frame rearrangements with V and J assigned. A fraction of the clones does not appear; measured against another copy, unresolved V genes explain less than half of the discrepancy, and the remainder lacks a known reason. The sample table records 150,000 or so clones; 93% of these occur just once. The ten largest clones capture approximately 2.5% of the sample.

This clone has just one count. No antigen is known for it. No base quality information exists; no much larger clone differs at one position. The receptor comes from a man aged 50 to 60 in good health. The sample comprised blood. The chain uses TRBV24-1 and TRBJ2-7; tentative D gene TRBD1, with 6 bases matching. Here the CDR3 is given as CATSRDTDREQYF. Here is the DNA: TGTGCCACCAGCCGGGACACGGACCGCGAGCAGTACTTC.